One and the same sample provided the 6 T cell receptor beta chains below, sequenced in a study of cytomegalovirus exposure and HLA in healthy donors. Both 60 Vbeta primers and 13 Jbeta primers went into the PCR. Assay used: immunoSEQ multiplex PCR; TCRdb lists only in-frame clones, some missing. In the table there are around 150,000 clones, approximately 8.9% of which are singletons. Input material: PBMCs. These receptor sequences come from a woman aged 40 to 49 in good health and CMV-seropositive.

This clone has a handful of counts. J is TRBJ2-5 and V is TRBV7-9; TRBD1 matches 11 bases. The CDR3 totals 16 residues. CDR1 is SEHNR and CDR2 is FQNEAQ in the germline V gene (reference sequence). V lost 1 base to trimming and J lost 5 bases; unmatched junction nucleotides: 6. As DNA, the CDR3 is TGTGCCAGCAGCTTAGTCCGGGACAGGGGGTTCGAGACCCAGTACTTC. Translating it yields CASSLVRDRGFETQYF.

This clone turned up a few times. DNA of the CDR3: TGTGCCAGCAGTTCCGACAGGGCGGGGATCGCCTACGAGCAGTACTTC. This sequence encodes CASSSDRAGIAYEQYF. This sequence joins TRBV6-5 and TRBJ2-7, with D possibly matching TRBD1 (7 bases). The CDR3 totals 16 residues. Trimming left V 4 bases short and J 2 bases short, with 18 bases between. CDR1 MNHEY and CDR2 SVGAGI come from the germline V gene.

This clone has only a few counts. The chain couples TRBV15 to TRBJ2-7; D remains ambiguous. The CDR3 sequence is 12 residues long. Germline CDR1 LNHNV, CDR2 YYDKDF (reference sequence). V was pared by 0 bases and J by 7 bases, with 7 bases between. The CDR3 is CATSRDSQEQYF. CDR3 nucleotides: TGTGCCACCAGCAGAGATTCGCAGGAGCAGTACTTC.

The chain carries TRBV2 and TRBJ2-2; the match to TRBD2 covers 8 bases. This CDR3 contains 15 residues. CDR1 SNHLY and CDR2 FYNNEI come from the germline V gene. V dropped 4 bases and J dropped 8; count of bases not matched to a gene: 9. CDR3 loop: CASSAGGAKRGELFF. For the CDR3, the DNA is TGTGCCAGCAGTGCGGGGGGGGCTAAACGAGGGGAGCTGTTTTTT.

The chain carries TRBV6-6 and TRBJ1-1, with TRBD1 matching over 10 bases. CDR1 and CDR2 from the germline V gene are MNHNY and SVGAGI (reference sequence). After removal of 7 bases from V and 0 bases from J, the junction contained 5 bases not matched to a gene. There are 15 residues in the CDR3. This CDR3 is CASKAGQGLNTEAFF. The CDR3 DNA sequence: TGTGCCAGCAAAGCGGGACAGGGGTTGAACACTGAAGCTTTCTTT.

V and J are TRBV5-1 and TRBJ2-2; possible D gene TRBD1, 5 bases. V was clipped by 4 bases and J by 7 bases, with 26 bases between them. The CDR3 sequence is 18 residues long. Per the germline V gene, CDR1 is SGHRS and CDR2 is YFSETQ. The CDR3 loop is CASSLDRLDQGESGELFF. DNA of the CDR3: TGCGCCAGCAGCCTGGACCGTTTAGATCAGGGTGAGAGCGGGGAGCTGTTTTTT.